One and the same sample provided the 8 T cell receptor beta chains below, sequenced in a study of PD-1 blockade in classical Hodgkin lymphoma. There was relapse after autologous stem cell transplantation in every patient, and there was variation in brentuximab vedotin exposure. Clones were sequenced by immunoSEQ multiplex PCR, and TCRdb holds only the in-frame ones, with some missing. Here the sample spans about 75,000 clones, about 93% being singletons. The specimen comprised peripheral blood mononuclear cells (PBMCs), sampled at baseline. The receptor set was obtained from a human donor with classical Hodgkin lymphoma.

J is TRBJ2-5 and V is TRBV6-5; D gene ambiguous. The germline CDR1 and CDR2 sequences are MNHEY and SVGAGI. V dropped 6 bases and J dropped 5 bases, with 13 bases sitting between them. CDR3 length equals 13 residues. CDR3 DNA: TGTGCCAGCAGGATCCGCATGGGTGAGACCCAGTACTTC. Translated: CASRIRMGETQYF.

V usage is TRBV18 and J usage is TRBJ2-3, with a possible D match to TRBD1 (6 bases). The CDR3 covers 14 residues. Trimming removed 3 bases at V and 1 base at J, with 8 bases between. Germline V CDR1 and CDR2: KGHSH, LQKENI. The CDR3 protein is CASSPRQGTDTQYF. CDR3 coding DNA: TGTGCCAGCTCACCGAGACAGGGCACAGATACGCAGTATTTT.

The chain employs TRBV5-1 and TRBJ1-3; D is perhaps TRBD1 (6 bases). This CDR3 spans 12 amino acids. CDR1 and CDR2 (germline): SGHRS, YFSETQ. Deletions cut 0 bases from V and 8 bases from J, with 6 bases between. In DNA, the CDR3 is TGCGCCAGCAGCTTGGAGGGGGACACCATATATTTT. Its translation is CASSLEGDTIYF. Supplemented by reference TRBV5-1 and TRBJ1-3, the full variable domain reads KAGVTQTPRYLIKTRGQQVTLSCSPISGHRSVSWYQQTPGQGLQFLFEYFSETQRNKGNFPGRFSGRQFSNSRSEMNVSTLELGDSALYLCASSLEGDTIYFGEGSWLTVV.

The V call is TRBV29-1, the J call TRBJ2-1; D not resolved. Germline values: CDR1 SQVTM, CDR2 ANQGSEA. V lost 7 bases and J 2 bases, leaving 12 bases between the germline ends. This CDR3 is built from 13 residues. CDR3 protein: CSGRWAAYNEQFF. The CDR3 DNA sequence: TGCAGCGGACGGTGGGCAGCCTACAATGAGCAGTTCTTC.

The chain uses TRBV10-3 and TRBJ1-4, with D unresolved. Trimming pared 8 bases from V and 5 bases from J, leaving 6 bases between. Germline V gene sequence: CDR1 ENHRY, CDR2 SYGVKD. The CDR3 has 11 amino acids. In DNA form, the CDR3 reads TGTGCCATCGGCGCCAATGAAAAACTGTTTTTT. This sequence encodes CAIGANEKLFF.

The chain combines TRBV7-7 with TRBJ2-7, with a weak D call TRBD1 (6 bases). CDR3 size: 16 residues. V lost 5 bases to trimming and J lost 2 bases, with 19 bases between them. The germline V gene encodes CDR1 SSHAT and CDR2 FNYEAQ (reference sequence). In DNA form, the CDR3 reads TGTGCCAGCAGCCCTAGAGTGGGACAAGTTCCCTACGAGCAGTACTTC. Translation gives CASSPRVGQVPYEQYF.

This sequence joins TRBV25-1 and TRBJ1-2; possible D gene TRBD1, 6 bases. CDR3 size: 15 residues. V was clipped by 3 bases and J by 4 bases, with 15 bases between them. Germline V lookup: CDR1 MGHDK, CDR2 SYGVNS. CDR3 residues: CASSELVGALYGYTF. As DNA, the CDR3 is TGTGCCAGCAGTGAGTTGGTGGGGGCCCTCTATGGCTACACCTTC.

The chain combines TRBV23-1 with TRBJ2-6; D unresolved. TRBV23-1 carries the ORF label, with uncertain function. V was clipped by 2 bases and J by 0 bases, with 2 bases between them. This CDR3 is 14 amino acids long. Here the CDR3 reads CASSQDSGANVLTF. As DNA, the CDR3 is TGCGCCAGCAGTCAAGACTCTGGGGCCAACGTCCTGACTTTC.